These 20 T cell receptor beta chains were sequenced from one sample in a study of control samples from healthy donors and cancer patients. Generated by immunoSEQ multiplex PCR, the TCRdb table keeps only in-frame clones and is missing some. The sample comprises around 120,000 clones, about 93% of which are singletons, and 1.5% to 2% rests with the top ten. Sequencing input: PBMCs. These receptors all stem from a man aged 50-59 years with head and neck cancer.

The rearrangement links TRBV3-1 (or the pseudogene TRBV3-2) to TRBJ2-2; no clear D. The CDR3 is 12 amino acids. Germline-derived CDR1 and CDR2 are LGHDT and YNNKEL (reference sequence). The V end lost 2 bases, the J end lost 7 bases, and 5 bases lay between the germline ends. Written as DNA, the CDR3 is TGTGCCAGCAGCCAACCTCACGGGGAGCTGTTTTTT. Its translation: CASSQPHGELFF.

The CDR3 coding sequence is TGTGCCAGCATCCAACAAGTCGGACAGGGGAGCTCCTACAATGAGCAGTTCTTC. Translating gives CASIQQVGQGSSYNEQFF. This rearrangement joins TRBV7-9 to TRBJ2-1; 9 positions match TRBD1. V was clipped by 7 bases and J by 0 bases; unmatched bases: 13. The CDR3 covers 18 residues. Germline CDR1 SEHNR, CDR2 FQNEAQ (reference sequence).

This chain links TRBV4-3 with TRBJ2-3; D uncertain. The CDR3 consists of 17 residues. The V end lost 3 bases, the J end lost 5 bases, and 21 bases lay between the germline ends. The germline CDR1 and CDR2 sequences are LGHNA and YSLEER. CDR3 residues: CASSQGVVGPTRDTQYF. CDR3 nucleotide sequence: TGCGCCAGCAGCCAGGGTGTTGTAGGGCCAACGAGAGATACGCAGTATTTT.

CDR3 sequence reads: CASSQLLMERKNIQYF. The DNA for the CDR3 is TGTGCCAGCAGTCAACTCCTGATGGAGCGGAAAAACATTCAGTACTTC. V gene TRBV3-1 (or the pseudogene TRBV3-2) combines with J gene TRBJ2-4; a weak D match, TRBD2 (5 bases). Germline V gene sequence: CDR1 LGHDT, CDR2 YNNKEL (reference sequence). V was clipped by 6 bases and J by 4 bases, with 19 bases between them. The CDR3 sequence is 16 residues long.

This chain links TRBV9 with TRBJ1-6; D is perhaps TRBD1 (6 bases). The germline V and J ends were trimmed by 4 bases and 8 bases, with 13 bases remaining between them. The germline gives CDR1 SGDLS, CDR2 YYNGEE. There are 14 residues in the CDR3. This chain's CDR3 is CASSLGGAYSPLHF. Here the CDR3 DNA reads TGTGCCAGCAGCCTTGGGGGCGCCTATTCACCCCTCCACTTT.

V is TRBV5-1 and J is TRBJ1-1; no clear D. With 0 bases removed from V and 0 bases from J, the gap between germline ends came to 15 bases. Per the germline V gene, CDR1 is SGHRS and CDR2 is YFSETQ. The CDR3 extends over 17 amino acids. CDR3 loop: CASSLAYGSSMNTEAFF. The CDR3 nucleotides read TGCGCCAGCAGCTTGGCCTACGGCAGTTCCATGAACACTGAAGCTTTCTTT.

The chain uses TRBV6-4 and TRBJ1-1, with D unresolved. The CDR3 is 12 residues long. With 2 bases removed from V and 4 bases from J, the gap between germline ends came to 5 bases. Germline lookup yields CDR1 MRHNA and CDR2 SNTAGT. In DNA form, the CDR3 reads TGTGCCAGCAGTGACGGGATCACTGAAGCTTTCTTT. Translation gives CASSDGITEAFF.

This chain links TRBV7-2 with TRBJ1-4; tentative D call: TRBD1 (5 bases). Germline CDR1 and CDR2: SGHTA and FQGNSA. This CDR3 region has 15 residues. Trimming took off 6 bases at V and 8 bases at J, with 19 bases between the two ends. Written as DNA, the CDR3 is TGTGCCAGCAGGTTACAGGAGAGAGAAGGCGAAAAACTGTTTTTT. Its translation is CASRLQEREGEKLFF.

This clone has just one count. The J gene is TRBJ1-5, the V gene TRBV6-5; no clear D gene. CDR3 length: 12 residues. Trimming took 9 bases from V and 7 from J, leaving 13 bases between them. Germline CDR1 and CDR2: MNHEY and SVGAGI. CDR3 in amino acids: CASDWSGQPQHF. The CDR3 bases are TGTGCCAGTGATTGGAGTGGCCAGCCCCAGCATTTT.

This rearrangement joins TRBV5-4 to TRBJ2-1, with D perhaps assigned TRBD1 or TRBD2 (5 bases each). V was shortened by 10 bases and J by 6 bases, with 20 bases between the two germline ends. Per germline, CDR1 SGHNT and CDR2 YYREEE (reference sequence). The CDR3 is 14 amino acids. Here the CDR3 DNA reads TGTGCCGGGGGTAGGGCAACACTACCCAATGAGCAGTTCTTC. Translating it yields CAGGRATLPNEQFF.

V and J are TRBV4-1 and TRBJ2-1; D uncertain. The V and J ends lost 1 base and 0 bases respectively, with 7 bases between them. This CDR3 contains 15 residues. Germline assignment: CDR1 MGHRA and CDR2 YSYEKL. DNA for the CDR3: TGCGCCAGCAGCCAAGTTTCGAGCTCCTACAATGAGCAGTTCTTC. Translated, it gives CASSQVSSSYNEQFF.

The chain carries TRBV30 and TRBJ2-6; the D is unclear. The CDR3 extends over 15 amino acids. The germline gives CDR1 GTSNPN, CDR2 SVGIG (reference sequence). The ends were cut back, 2 bases at V and 0 bases at J, with 8 bases in the middle. CDR3 sequence: CAWSSRRSGANVLTF. Written as DNA, the CDR3 is TGTGCCTGGAGTAGTAGACGCTCTGGGGCCAACGTCCTGACTTTC.

This clone has ten or more counts. This chain connects TRBV19 to TRBJ1-5; D not resolved. This CDR3 is 13 amino acids long. Germline V gene data show CDR1 as LNHDA and CDR2 as SQIVND (reference sequence). Trimming stripped 6 bases from V and 0 bases from J, with 6 bases between. The CDR3 is CASSGNSNQPQHF. The CDR3 coding sequence is TGTGCCAGTAGCGGAAATAGCAATCAGCCCCAGCATTTT.

The chain recombines TRBV27 with TRBJ1-5; 8 bases fit TRBD1. The CDR3 loop spans 16 amino acids. From germline, CDR1 is MNHEY and CDR2 SMNVEV (reference sequence). V dropped 6 bases and J dropped 1; count of bases not matched to a gene: 8. Written as DNA, the CDR3 is TGTGCCAGCAGCACGACAGGGGTGGGGAGCAATCAGCCCCAGCATTTT. Residues: CASSTTGVGSNQPQHF.

The J gene is TRBJ1-2, the V gene TRBV19; D is ambiguous. Germline V lookup: CDR1 LNHDA, CDR2 SQIVND (reference sequence). This CDR3 has 13 amino acids. Trimming took 3 bases from V and 4 from J, leaving 9 bases between them. CDR3: CASSIQERYGYTF. The CDR3 DNA reads as TGTGCCAGTAGTATCCAGGAGCGCTATGGCTACACCTTC.

This clone was found a few times. This chain uses TRBV6-5 with TRBJ1-2; D gene unclear. The germline V gene encodes CDR1 MNHEY and CDR2 SVGAGI. The CDR3 is 11 residues long. Trimming removed 6 bases from V and 3 bases from J, with 5 bases in between. Here the CDR3 reads CASSVYYGYTF. CDR3 sequence (DNA): TGTGCCAGCAGCGTTTACTATGGCTACACCTTC.

The count of this clone is one. The chain links TRBV6-5 to TRBJ2-1; the match to TRBD1 covers 11 bases. V trimming: 6 bases; J trimming: 8 bases; junction bases outside the gene matches: 9. The CDR3 consists of 15 residues. CDR1 and CDR2 (germline): MNHEY, SVGAGI. CDR3 sequence reads: CASREDRGRFDEQFF. CDR3 sequence (DNA): TGTGCCAGCAGGGAGGACAGGGGGCGATTCGATGAGCAGTTCTTC.

This sequence joins TRBV27 and TRBJ1-6; D perhaps matches TRBD1 (5 bases). CDR1 and CDR2 (germline): MNHEY, SMNVEV (reference sequence). The CDR3 sequence is 16 residues long. V lost 3 bases and J lost 1, with 10 bases in between. CDR3 region: CASSLKGTSYNSPLHF. For the CDR3, the DNA is TGTGCCAGCAGTTTGAAAGGGACGTCCTATAATTCACCCCTCCACTTT.

The chain combines TRBV28 with TRBJ2-3; D is unclear. In germline, CDR1 is MDHEN, CDR2 SYDVKM. Deletions cut 6 bases from V and 6 bases from J, with 10 bases between. The CDR3 sequence is 12 residues long. The CDR3 loop is CASSSPPDTQYF. For the CDR3, the DNA is TGTGCCAGCAGCTCCCCGCCCGATACGCAGTATTTT.

This sequence joins TRBV6-5 and TRBJ1-1; no clear D. The V and J ends lost 0 bases and 9 bases respectively, with 14 bases between them. In germline, CDR1 is MNHEY, CDR2 SVGAGI. This CDR3 region has 14 residues. The CDR3, as DNA: TGTGCCAGCAGTTACTCAGGGCGAAGAAATCAAGCTTTCTTT. Residues: CASSYSGRRNQAFF.